The 23 T cell receptor beta chains below come from one sample, sequenced in a study of CD8 T cells in ankylosing spondylitis. General study points: Blood from ankylosing spondylitis patients appeared to carry a characteristic roughly 8-variant TCR beta motif.

These TCRs' antigens remain unknown. Each CDR3 protein gets one entry after TCRdb re-called the 5' RACE reads with MiXCR. The profile shows over 450,000 distinct CDR3 sequences, 9.5% to 15% of them singletons. Sequences were obtained from blood, either unsorted or a sorted T cell fraction (not recorded which). The receptors come from a male donor with ankylosing spondylitis.

This clonotype has just a few counts. This sequence joins TRBV19 and TRBJ1-2; D perhaps matches TRBD1 (5 bases). Between the trimmed V and J ends, which lost 7 bases and 8 bases, there was a span of 14 bases. The V gene's germline CDR1 is LNHDA and CDR2 SQIVND (reference sequence). The CDR3 is 12 amino acids. The CDR3 here is CASTSTRGGYTF. CDR3 DNA: TGTGCCAGTACTTCGACTCGGGGGGGCTACACCTTC.

The rearrangement joins TRBV5-1 to TRBJ2-5; 12 nucleotides line up with TRBD2. The CDR3 sequence is 15 residues long. Germline loops: CDR1 SGHRS, CDR2 YFSETQ. V lost 0 bases, J lost 8 bases, and 5 bases stayed unmatched. The CDR3 loop is CASSLATSGGRTQYF. The CDR3 nucleotides are TGCGCCAGCAGCTTGGCGACTAGCGGGGGCCGCACCCAGTACTTC.

The chain uses TRBV12-3 or TRBV12-4 and TRBJ2-7; 7 bases align to TRBD1. V lost 6 bases to trimming and J lost 0 bases; unmatched junction nucleotides: 5. This CDR3 contains 14 residues. CDR3 amino acids: CASRATGPSYEQYF. CDR3 in DNA: TGTGCCAGCAGGGCGACAGGGCCCTCCTACGAGCAGTACTTC.

Only a few counts were recorded for this clonotype. V usage is TRBV2 and J usage is TRBJ2-7; 7 nucleotides align to TRBD1. The CDR3 contains 15 residues. After removal of 7 bases from V and 2 bases from J, the junction contained 11 bases not matched to a gene. Germline V gives CDR1 SNHLY, CDR2 FYNNEI. CDR3 region: CASTIRQGTTYEQYF. The CDR3 DNA reads TGTGCCAGCACTATTCGACAGGGAACAACCTACGAGCAGTACTTC.

The chain couples TRBV11-2 to TRBJ2-1; unclear D gene. V lost 2 bases and J lost 1, with 12 bases in between. The CDR3 totals 16 residues. CDR1 SGHAT and CDR2 FQNNGV come from the germline V gene. CDR3 coding DNA: TGTGCCAGCAGCTTAATGGCTGGGCCTTCCTACAATGAGCAGTTCTTC. It is translated as CASSLMAGPSYNEQFF.

V is TRBV7-9 and J is TRBJ2-7; D call uncertain. Germline CDR1 SEHNR, CDR2 FQNEAQ (reference sequence). V gave up 4 bases and J gave up 0 bases, with 10 bases separating them. The CDR3 runs 14 residues. The CDR3 is CASSSPRNSYEQYF. The CDR3, as DNA: TGTGCCAGCAGCTCCCCACGGAACTCCTACGAGCAGTACTTC.

V and J are TRBV20-1 and TRBJ1-2, with 7 nucleotides matching TRBD1. This CDR3 is 13 amino acids long. J lost 4 bases, V lost 3 bases, and 5 bases had no gene match. From germline, CDR1 is DFQATT and CDR2 SNEGSKA (reference sequence). Written as DNA, the CDR3 is TGCAGTGCTAGCGTGCGACAGGGCTATGGCTACACCTTC. This sequence encodes CSASVRQGYGYTF.

The chain recombines TRBV12-3 or TRBV12-4 with TRBJ2-2; 10 bases map to TRBD2. Germline trimming cut 5 bases from V and 5 bases from J; bases unmatched to any gene: 11. The CDR3 consists of 17 residues. The CDR3 protein is CASSRSSGRAGTGELFF. CDR3 sequence (DNA): TGTGCCAGCAGTCGATCCAGCGGGAGGGCGGGGACCGGGGAGCTGTTTTTT.

This clonotype was seen at least ten times. The chain joins TRBV12-3 or TRBV12-4 to TRBJ2-1; D gene unclear. Trimming took 2 bases from V and 2 from J, leaving 7 bases between them. The CDR3 runs to 14 residues. The chain's CDR3 is CASSLIGTYNEQFF. The DNA of the CDR3 is TGTGCCAGCAGTTTAATCGGCACCTACAATGAGCAGTTCTTC.

The J gene is TRBJ1-3, the V gene TRBV29-1; 9 positions agree with TRBD1. The CDR3 is 14 residues long. With 4 bases clipped from V and 2 bases from J, the junction kept 3 bases outside the gene matches. Looked up from germline, CDR1 is SQVTM and CDR2 is ANQGSEA. The CDR3: CSVATGGTGNTIYF. For the CDR3, the DNA is TGCAGCGTTGCGACAGGGGGAACTGGAAACACCATATATTTT.

The gene calls are TRBV2 and TRBJ2-7; TRBD2 is a possible D gene (6 bases). CDR3 length: 12 amino acids. CDR1 and CDR2 (germline): SNHLY, FYNNEI. V gave up 1 base and J gave up 6 bases, with 7 bases separating them. CDR3: CASSEVGGEQYV. CDR3 bases: TGTGCCAGCAGTGAAGTCGGGGGCGAGCAGTACGTC.

This clonotype has a handful of counts. The rearrangement links TRBV3-1 to TRBJ2-3, with TRBD2 identical over 10 bases. This CDR3 region has 14 residues. V shed 8 bases, J shed 5 bases, and the junction held 7 bases outside the gene matches. Germline CDR1 and CDR2: LGHDT and YNNKEL (reference sequence). The DNA for the CDR3 is TGTGCCAGCGAATCTAGCGGGGGAGGAGATACGCAGTATTTT. Encoded protein: CASESSGGGDTQYF.

V usage is TRBV3-1 and J usage is TRBJ2-7; D remains unclear. V was trimmed by 4 bases and J by 7 bases, leaving 8 bases between them. The CDR3 length is 11 residues. The germline CDR1 and CDR2 sequences are LGHDT and YNNKEL (reference sequence). CDR3: CASSPGWEQYF. The CDR3 DNA sequence: TGTGCCAGCAGCCCCGGGTGGGAGCAGTACTTC.

The table lists this clonotype with a few counts. V usage is TRBV25-1 and J usage is TRBJ2-7; TRBD2 is a possible D gene (6 bases). V lost 6 bases to trimming and J lost 4 bases, with 13 bases between them. This CDR3 contains 13 residues. Germline V gives CDR1 MGHDK, CDR2 SYGVNS. The DNA of the CDR3 is TGTGCCAGCAGGGGACTTGCGGAGTACGAGCAGTACTTC. Amino acids: CASRGLAEYEQYF.

This clonotype was counted only a few times. J is TRBJ1-2 and V is TRBV7-8; D is unclear. CDR3 length: 16 residues. CDR1 is SGHVS, CDR2 FQNEAQ, per germline. V dropped 2 bases and J dropped 1 base, with 14 bases sitting between them. The CDR3 reads CASSLYVPGDNYGYTF. The CDR3 DNA reads TGTGCCAGCAGCTTATATGTGCCAGGCGATAACTATGGCTACACCTTC.

This clonotype occurred a few times. The chain joins TRBV5-1 to TRBJ1-1; 8 bases map to TRBD1. The CDR3 runs to 14 residues. Germline-derived CDR1 and CDR2 are SGHRS and YFSETQ. The J segment lost 5 bases and the V segment lost 6 bases, leaving 9 bases of the junction unmatched. In DNA form, the CDR3 reads TGCGCCAGCACCCTGACAGGGGCTGGGACTGAAGCTTTCTTT. Protein: CASTLTGAGTEAFF.

This clonotype was recorded a few times. The chain recombines TRBV2 with TRBJ2-3, with D possibly TRBD1 on 6 matching bases. From germline, CDR1 is SNHLY and CDR2 FYNNEI. V gave up 4 bases and J gave up 0 bases, with 11 bases separating them. This CDR3 comprises 15 residues. CDR3 DNA sequence: TGTGCCAGCAGTGGAGACAGGAAAAGCACAGATACGCAGTATTTT. Translated: CASSGDRKSTDTQYF.

The table lists this clonotype with a few counts. In nucleotides, the CDR3 is TGCAGTGCTAGAGTGCCCCCCGCGGAATTGATCTATGGCTACACCTTC. Its protein product is CSARVPPAELIYGYTF. This chain connects TRBV20-1 to TRBJ1-2; the D is unclear. The CDR3 totals 16 residues. Trimming shortened V by 1 base and J by 4 bases, and 19 bases separated the two germline ends. Germline loops: CDR1 DFQATT, CDR2 SNEGSKA (reference sequence).

This clonotype was seen only a few times. A read error may be the cause here, since a much bigger clone is one base away. The CDR3 protein is CASSAGIGTGPEVFF. In nucleotides, the CDR3 is TGTGCCAGCAGTGCCGGGATCGGGACAGGACCTGAAGTTTTCTTT. This chain connects TRBV25-1 to TRBJ1-1, with TRBD1 matching 8 bases. CDR1 and CDR2 (germline): MGHDK, SYGVNS. The CDR3 totals 15 residues. The full variable domain, rest sourced from reference TRBV25-1 and TRBJ1-1, is EADIYQTPRYLVIGTGKKITLECSQTMGHDKMYWYQQDPGMELHLIHYSYGVNSTEKGDLSSESTVSRIRTEHFPLTLESARPSHTSQYLCASSAGIGTGPEVFFGQGTRLTVV.

V and J are TRBV6-5 and TRBJ2-1; 9 nucleotides align to TRBD2. CDR1 and CDR2 (germline): MNHEY, SVGAGI. The ends lost 4 bases at V and 7 bases at J; junction bases unmatched: 11. The CDR3 extends over 16 amino acids. CDR3 residues: CASSSLAGEVENEQFF. CDR3 coding DNA: TGTGCCAGCAGTTCCTTAGCGGGAGAGGTAGAGAATGAGCAGTTCTTC.

This clonotype was seen a few times. The genes are TRBV20-1 and TRBJ2-4, with D unresolved. Germline values: CDR1 DFQATT, CDR2 SNEGSKA (reference sequence). This CDR3 comprises 14 residues. The V and J ends lost 5 bases and 1 base respectively, with 12 bases between them. The CDR3 sequence: CSARGELAKNIQYF. CDR3 nucleotide sequence: TGCAGTGCTCGTGGCGAACTGGCCAAAAACATTCAGTACTTC.

The chain carries TRBV27 and TRBJ1-5, with D possibly being TRBD1 (6 bases). V lost 6 bases, J lost 5 bases, and 20 bases lay in between. The germline V gene encodes CDR1 MNHEY and CDR2 SMNVEV (reference sequence). The CDR3 extends over 16 amino acids. The CDR3 DNA follows: TGTGCCAGCAGCAGCATGGGGGGGCTTTGGGATCAGCCCCAGCATTTT. This codes for CASSSMGGLWDQPQHF.

This clonotype was seen only a few times. The rearrangement links TRBV3-1 to TRBJ1-1; D is unclear. Germline V gives CDR1 LGHDT, CDR2 YNNKEL (reference sequence). The CDR3 length is 15 residues. The V and J ends lost 0 bases and 4 bases respectively, with 12 bases between them. CDR3 amino acids: CASSQEGLRGTEAFF. The CDR3, as DNA: TGTGCCAGCAGCCAAGAGGGCCTACGGGGCACTGAAGCTTTCTTT.